What follows are 5 T cell receptor beta chains derived from one specimen sequenced in a study of cytomegalovirus exposure and HLA in healthy donors. Using immunoSEQ multiplex PCR, the repertoire was profiled, and TCRdb retains in-frame clones only, with some absent. The table includes 150,000 or so clones, 70% to 90% detected once. Sequenced: PBMCs. These receptor sequences come from a human donor in good health.

The chain joins TRBV19 to TRBJ1-5, with TRBD1 identical over 10 bases. The V gene end was trimmed by 8 bases and the J gene end by 1 base; junction bases not matched to a gene: 8. Germline V CDR1 and CDR2: LNHDA, SQIVND (reference sequence). The CDR3 loop spans 16 amino acids. DNA for the CDR3: TGTGCCAGTTGGGACAGGGGCCCCGCAAGCAATCAGCCCCAGCATTTT. Translated, it gives CASWDRGPASNQPQHF.

This clone was detected once. The J gene is TRBJ2-7, the V gene TRBV2, with TRBD1 identical over 10 bases. Germline CDR1 SNHLY, CDR2 FYNNEI. V lost 6 bases and J lost 4; bases outside the gene matches: 6. The CDR3 covers 14 residues. As DNA, the CDR3 is TGTGCCAGCAGATGGGACAGGGGCCAATACGAGCAGTACTTC. This translates into CASRWDRGQYEQYF.

The CDR3 loop reads CAIRGLAVYNEQFF. Written as DNA, the CDR3 is TGTGCCATCAGGGGACTAGCGGTATATAATGAGCAGTTCTTC. This sequence joins TRBV10-3 and TRBJ2-1, with 11 bases matching TRBD2. V lost 6 bases to trimming and J lost 7 bases; unmatched junction nucleotides: 5. Per germline, CDR1 ENHRY and CDR2 SYGVKD. The CDR3 spans 14 residues.

The chain joins TRBV6-1 to TRBJ2-5; TRBD1 agrees at 7 bases. This CDR3 spans 14 amino acids. Germline V lookup: CDR1 MNHNS, CDR2 SASEGT. The J segment lost 4 bases and the V segment lost 4 bases, leaving 6 bases of the junction unmatched. The CDR3, as DNA: TGTGCCAGCAGTGCCGGAACAGGGGTAGAGACCCAGTACTTC. Its protein is CASSAGTGVETQYF.

The chain employs TRBV5-4 and TRBJ2-7, with 8 bases that match TRBD1. The ends lost 3 bases at V and 3 bases at J; junction bases unmatched: 8. From germline, CDR1 is SGHNT and CDR2 YYREEE (reference sequence). CDR3 length: 15 amino acids. CDR3 nucleotide sequence: TGTGCCAGCAGCTACACCGGGACAGGAGTCTACGAGCAGTACTTC. It is translated as CASSYTGTGVYEQYF.